The rows below give T cell receptor beta chains drawn from one sample of a study of cytomegalovirus exposure and HLA in healthy donors. Assay used: immunoSEQ multiplex PCR; TCRdb lists only in-frame clones, some missing. The table records about 140,000 clones, 73% of them present only once. Sample: PBMCs. The receptors shown here come from a human donor in good health. CDR3s include the opening cysteine and the closing phenylalanine or tryptophan. D genes are given only for firm matches. Clone size, where shown, is once, few, many, or a class for clones that have expanded.

abundance	v_gene	d_gene	j_gene	CDR3aa	CDR3nt
NA	TRBV4-1	TRBD1	TRBJ1-2	CASSQDGGGAYGYTF	TGCGCCAGCAGCCAAGATGGAGGGGGCGCCTATGGCTACACCTTC
few	TRBV18	NA	TRBJ1-2	CASSSTPSNYGYTF	TGTGCCAGCTCCTCGACACCGTCTAACTATGGCTACACCTTC
medium-sized	TRBV6-5	TRBD1	TRBJ1-1	CASKDRPHTEAFF	TGTGCCAGCAAGGACAGGCCACACACTGAAGCTTTCTTT
once	TRBV27	TRBD2	TRBJ2-1	CASIGSGINEQFF	TGTGCCAGCATAGGTAGCGGGATTAATGAGCAGTTCTTC
NA	TRBV7-6	TRBD1	TRBJ1-5	CASSARQGGFQPQHF	TGTGCCAGCAGCGCGAGACAGGGAGGTTTTCAGCCCCAGCATTTT
NA	TRBV9	NA	TRBJ2-3	CASSGTKGQHSDTQYF	TGTGCCAGCAGCGGGACTAAGGGACAGCACAGCGATACGCAGTATTTT
NA	TRBV5-1	NA	TRBJ2-1	CASREAYNEQFF	TGCGCCAGCAGAGAGGCGTACAATGAGCAGTTCTTC
NA	TRBV6-7	NA	TRBJ2-7	CASSYSMAEKKYF	TGTGCCAGCAGTTACTCGATGGCGGAAAAGAAGTACTTC
NA	TRBV19	TRBD1	TRBJ2-3	CASSLRGTGWTDTQYF	TGTGCCAGTAGTCTACGCGGGACAGGGTGGACAGATACGCAGTATTTT
NA	TRBV6-6	NA	TRBJ2-5	CASSYEGRQETQYF	TGTGCCAGCAGTTATGAGGGCAGGCAAGAGACCCAGTACTTC
NA	TRBV23-1	NA	TRBJ2-3	CASSQSYSHQSTDTQYF	TGCGCCAGCAGTCAATCTTACAGCCATCAGAGCACAGATACGCAGTATTTT
NA	TRBV19	NA	TRBJ1-5	CASSPGGNQPQHF	TGTGCCAGTAGTCCGGGGGGCAATCAGCCCCAGCATTTT
NA	TRBV15	NA	TRBJ2-5	CATSRGLQETQYF	TGTGCCACCAGCAGAGGACTCCAAGAGACCCAGTACTTC
NA	TRBV29-1	NA	TRBJ1-2	CSVEERYGYTF	TGCAGCGTTGAGGAGCGCTATGGCTACACCTTC
few	TRBV9	TRBD1	TRBJ2-5	CASSVNTGVGETQYF	TGTGCCAGCAGCGTAAATACAGGGGTGGGGGAGACCCAGTACTTC
once	TRBV5-4	TRBD2	TRBJ2-1	CASTPLAGSYNEQFF	TGTGCCAGCACCCCATTAGCGGGGTCCTACAATGAGCAGTTCTTC
NA	TRBV7-3	NA	TRBJ2-2	CASSLNGGRNTGELFF	TGTGCCAGCAGCTTAAATGGAGGTCGGAACACCGGGGAGCTGTTTTTT
NA	TRBV10-1	TRBD1	TRBJ2-7	CASSRDSSSYEQYF	TGCGCCAGCAGTCGGGACAGCAGCTCCTACGAGCAGTACTTC
NA	TRBV15	TRBD1	TRBJ2-3	CATSRLDRGTDTQYF	TGTGCCACCAGCAGGTTGGACAGGGGCACAGATACGCAGTATTTT
NA	TRBV25-1	TRBD1	TRBJ2-1	CASRRQGGPNNEQFF	TGTGCCAGCAGGAGACAGGGTGGGCCAAACAATGAGCAGTTCTTC
NA	TRBV7-2	NA	TRBJ2-7	CASSPPWRHEQYF	TGTGCCAGCAGCCCTCCTTGGCGGCACGAGCAGTACTTC
NA	TRBV5-5	TRBD1	TRBJ2-7	CASSWDSYEQYF	TGTGCCAGCAGCTGGGACAGCTACGAGCAGTACTTC
NA	TRBV28	NA	TRBJ1-1	CASSLQETEAFF	TGTGCCAGCAGTTTGCAGGAAACTGAAGCTTTCTTT
NA	TRBV4-1	TRBD1	TRBJ1-5	CASSPQQGSPQPQHF	TGCGCCAGCAGCCCACAACAGGGGAGCCCTCAGCCCCAGCATTTT
NA	TRBV7-8	TRBD1	TRBJ1-6	CASSSSGGSSPLHF	TGTGCCAGCAGCTCGTCAGGGGGGAGTTCACCCCTCCACTTT
NA	TRBV7-9	TRBD1	TRBJ2-4	CASSSPDRLAKNIQYF	TGTGCCAGCAGCTCGCCGGACAGGCTAGCCAAAAACATTCAGTACTTC
once	TRBV6-6	NA	TRBJ2-7	CASSSGLPSYEQYF	TGTGCCAGCAGTTCAGGGCTCCCATCCTACGAGCAGTACTTC
few	TRBV2	NA	TRBJ2-3	CAGTTGYTDTQYF	TGTGCCGGCACAACAGGGTACACAGATACGCAGTATTTT
NA	TRBV10-3	TRBD2	TRBJ2-3	CAIRQSGANTDTQYF	TGTGCCATCAGACAGAGCGGGGCAAACACAGATACGCAGTATTTT
NA	TRBV4-1	NA	TRBJ1-6	CASSQHGTPSNSPLHF	TGCGCCAGCAGCCAACACGGGACACCCTCCAATTCACCCCTCCACTTT
NA	TRBV5-4	NA	TRBJ2-3	CASSLGGTDTQYF	TGTGCCAGCAGCTTGGGCGGAACAGATACGCAGTATTTT
few	TRBV6-1	NA	TRBJ1-5	CASSVRYNQPQHF	TGTGCCAGCAGTGTGAGATACAATCAGCCCCAGCATTTT
once	TRBV5-4	NA	TRBJ2-3	CASSTDSRDTQYF	TGTGCCAGCAGCACCGACTCCAGAGATACGCAGTATTTT
NA	TRBV12-5	NA	TRBJ2-3	CASGHTTTDTQYF	TGTGCTAGTGGCCATACAACCACAGATACGCAGTATTTT
NA	TRBV18	TRBD1	TRBJ1-4	CASSRDRGREEKLFF	TGTGCCAGCTCACGGGACAGGGGACGAGAAGAAAAACTGTTTTTT
NA	TRBV5-1	NA	TRBJ2-3	CASRLSTDTQYF	TGCGCCAGCAGACTAAGCACAGATACGCAGTATTTT
NA	TRBV6-1	NA	TRBJ1-2	CASRAGNYYGYTF	TGTGCCAGCAGGGCAGGGAATTACTATGGCTACACCTTC
NA	TRBV7-9	TRBD1	TRBJ2-7	CASSLDRGHEQYF	TGTGCCAGCAGCTTGGACAGGGGCCACGAGCAGTACTTC
NA	TRBV2	NA	TRBJ1-5	CASSQGTVNQPQHF	TGTGCCAGCAGTCAGGGGACGGTCAATCAGCCCCAGCATTTT
NA	TRBV5-6	NA	TRBJ1-2	CASSLGRNGYTF	TGTGCCAGCAGCTTAGGGAGAAATGGCTACACCTTC
NA	TRBV28	NA	TRBJ2-3	CASSLRGTDTQYF	TGTGCCAGCAGTTTGAGGGGGACAGATACGCAGTATTTT
few	TRBV25-1	NA	TRBJ1-6	CASSDAHRLDNSPLHF	TGTGCCAGCAGTGACGCACACAGGTTAGACAATTCACCCCTCCACTTT
NA	TRBV18	TRBD1	TRBJ2-7	CASSSGTGDEQYF	TGTGCCAGCTCAAGCGGGACAGGGGACGAGCAGTACTTC